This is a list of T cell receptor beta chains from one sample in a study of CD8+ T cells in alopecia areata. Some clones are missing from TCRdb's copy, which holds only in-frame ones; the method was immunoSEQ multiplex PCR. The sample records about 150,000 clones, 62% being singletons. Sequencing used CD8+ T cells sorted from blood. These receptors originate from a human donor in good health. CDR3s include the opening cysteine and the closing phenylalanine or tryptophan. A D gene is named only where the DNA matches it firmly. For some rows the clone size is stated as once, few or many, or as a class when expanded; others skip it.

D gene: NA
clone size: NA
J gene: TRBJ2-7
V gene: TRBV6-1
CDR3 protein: CASSEIATRYEQYF
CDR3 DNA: TGTGCCAGCAGTGAAATAGCGACTCGCTACGAGCAGTACTTC

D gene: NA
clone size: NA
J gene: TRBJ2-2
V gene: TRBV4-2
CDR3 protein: CASSQNSLGTGDTGELFF
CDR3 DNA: TGTGCCAGCAGCCAAAATAGCCTAGGCACAGGAGACACCGGGGAGCTGTTTTTT

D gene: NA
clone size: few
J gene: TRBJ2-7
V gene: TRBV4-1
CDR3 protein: CASSQVPRGEQYF
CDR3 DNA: TGCGCCAGCAGCCAAGTTCCTCGAGGCGAGCAGTACTTC

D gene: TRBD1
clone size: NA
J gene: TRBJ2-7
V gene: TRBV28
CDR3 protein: CASSLEGQGVSYEQYF
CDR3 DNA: TGTGCCAGCAGCCTAGAGGGACAGGGGGTTTCCTACGAGCAGTACTTC

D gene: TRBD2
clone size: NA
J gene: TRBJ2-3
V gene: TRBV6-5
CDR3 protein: CASSYSLAGGKDTQYF
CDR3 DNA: TGTGCCAGCAGTTACTCCCTAGCGGGAGGGAAAGATACGCAGTATTTT

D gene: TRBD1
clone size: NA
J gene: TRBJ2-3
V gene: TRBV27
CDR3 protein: CASSLTGEGTDTQYF
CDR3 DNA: TGTGCCAGCAGCCTGACAGGGGAGGGCACAGATACGCAGTATTTT

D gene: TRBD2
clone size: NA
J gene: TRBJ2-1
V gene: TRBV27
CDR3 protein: CASGRAGLKLFF
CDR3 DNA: TGTGCCAGCGGCAGAGCGGGACTCAAACTGTTCTTC

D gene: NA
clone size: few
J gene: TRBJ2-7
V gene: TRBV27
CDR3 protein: CASSRGSVYEQYF
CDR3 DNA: TGTGCCAGCAGTCGGGGGTCGGTCTACGAGCAGTACTTC

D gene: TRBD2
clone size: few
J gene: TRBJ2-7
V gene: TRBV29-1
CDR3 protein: CSVGGLAGATVYEQYF
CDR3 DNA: TGCAGCGTCGGGGGACTAGCGGGAGCTACAGTCTACGAGCAGTACTTC

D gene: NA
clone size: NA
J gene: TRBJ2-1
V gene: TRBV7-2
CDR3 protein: CASSFFGPYNEQFF
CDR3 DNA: TGTGCCAGCAGCTTCTTTGGGCCCTACAATGAGCAGTTCTTC

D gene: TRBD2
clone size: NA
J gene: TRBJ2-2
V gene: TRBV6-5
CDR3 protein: CASSLLAENTGELFF
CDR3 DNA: TGTGCCAGCAGTTTACTAGCGGAGAACACCGGGGAGCTGTTTTTT

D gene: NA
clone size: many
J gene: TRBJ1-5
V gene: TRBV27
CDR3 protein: CASSPTWAHSNQPQHF
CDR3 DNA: TGTGCCAGCAGTCCAACATGGGCCCATAGCAATCAGCCCCAGCATTTT